The T cell receptor (beta chain) under discussion was sequenced for a study of post-analysis software for immune sequencing data. Incorporated into the TCR beta cDNA libraries were unique molecular identifiers, which served to reduce PCR and sequencing biases. TCRdb reprocessed the PCR reads with MiXCR, giving one entry per CDR3 protein. The sample records about 260,000 distinct CDR3 sequences, 30% to 45% being singletons. This clonotype showed up just a few times. Its antigen is undetermined. The CDR3 runs 15 residues. The germline gives CDR1 SGHRS, CDR2 YFSETQ. V lost 0 bases, J lost 7 bases, and 4 bases stayed unmatched. General study points: Higher frequency in patients than in controls was seen for about five TRBV segments, with TRBV5-6, TRBV5-1 and TRBV20-1 among them.

This TCR derives from a girl aged 5-17 years with multiple sclerosis. The sample was blood. V and J are TRBV5-1 and TRBJ1-6, with 7 bases identical to TRBD1. CDR3 loop: CASSLAGDRNSPLHF. DNA of the CDR3: TGCGCCAGCAGCTTGGCCGGGGACAGAAATTCACCCCTCCACTTT. Together with reference TRBV5-1 and TRBJ1-6, the CDR3 gives the full variable domain: KAGVTQTPRYLIKTRGQQVTLSCSPISGHRSVSWYQQTPGQGLQFLFEYFSETQRNKGNFPGRFSGRQFSNSRSEMNVSTLELGDSALYLCASSLAGDRNSPLHFGNGTRLTVT.